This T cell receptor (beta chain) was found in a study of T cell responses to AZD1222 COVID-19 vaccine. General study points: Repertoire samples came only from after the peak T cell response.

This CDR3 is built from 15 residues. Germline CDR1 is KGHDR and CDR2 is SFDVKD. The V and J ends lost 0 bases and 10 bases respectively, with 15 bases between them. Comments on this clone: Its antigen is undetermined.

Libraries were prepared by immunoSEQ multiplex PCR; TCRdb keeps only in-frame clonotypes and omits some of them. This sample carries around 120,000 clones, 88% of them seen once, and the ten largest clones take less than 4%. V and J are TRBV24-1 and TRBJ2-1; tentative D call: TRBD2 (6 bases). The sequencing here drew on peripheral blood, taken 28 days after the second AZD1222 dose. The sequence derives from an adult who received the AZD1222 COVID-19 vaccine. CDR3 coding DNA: TGTGCCACCAGTGATTTGGGGCGGGACGTGAGAGAGCAGTTCTTC. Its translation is CATSDLGRDVREQFF.